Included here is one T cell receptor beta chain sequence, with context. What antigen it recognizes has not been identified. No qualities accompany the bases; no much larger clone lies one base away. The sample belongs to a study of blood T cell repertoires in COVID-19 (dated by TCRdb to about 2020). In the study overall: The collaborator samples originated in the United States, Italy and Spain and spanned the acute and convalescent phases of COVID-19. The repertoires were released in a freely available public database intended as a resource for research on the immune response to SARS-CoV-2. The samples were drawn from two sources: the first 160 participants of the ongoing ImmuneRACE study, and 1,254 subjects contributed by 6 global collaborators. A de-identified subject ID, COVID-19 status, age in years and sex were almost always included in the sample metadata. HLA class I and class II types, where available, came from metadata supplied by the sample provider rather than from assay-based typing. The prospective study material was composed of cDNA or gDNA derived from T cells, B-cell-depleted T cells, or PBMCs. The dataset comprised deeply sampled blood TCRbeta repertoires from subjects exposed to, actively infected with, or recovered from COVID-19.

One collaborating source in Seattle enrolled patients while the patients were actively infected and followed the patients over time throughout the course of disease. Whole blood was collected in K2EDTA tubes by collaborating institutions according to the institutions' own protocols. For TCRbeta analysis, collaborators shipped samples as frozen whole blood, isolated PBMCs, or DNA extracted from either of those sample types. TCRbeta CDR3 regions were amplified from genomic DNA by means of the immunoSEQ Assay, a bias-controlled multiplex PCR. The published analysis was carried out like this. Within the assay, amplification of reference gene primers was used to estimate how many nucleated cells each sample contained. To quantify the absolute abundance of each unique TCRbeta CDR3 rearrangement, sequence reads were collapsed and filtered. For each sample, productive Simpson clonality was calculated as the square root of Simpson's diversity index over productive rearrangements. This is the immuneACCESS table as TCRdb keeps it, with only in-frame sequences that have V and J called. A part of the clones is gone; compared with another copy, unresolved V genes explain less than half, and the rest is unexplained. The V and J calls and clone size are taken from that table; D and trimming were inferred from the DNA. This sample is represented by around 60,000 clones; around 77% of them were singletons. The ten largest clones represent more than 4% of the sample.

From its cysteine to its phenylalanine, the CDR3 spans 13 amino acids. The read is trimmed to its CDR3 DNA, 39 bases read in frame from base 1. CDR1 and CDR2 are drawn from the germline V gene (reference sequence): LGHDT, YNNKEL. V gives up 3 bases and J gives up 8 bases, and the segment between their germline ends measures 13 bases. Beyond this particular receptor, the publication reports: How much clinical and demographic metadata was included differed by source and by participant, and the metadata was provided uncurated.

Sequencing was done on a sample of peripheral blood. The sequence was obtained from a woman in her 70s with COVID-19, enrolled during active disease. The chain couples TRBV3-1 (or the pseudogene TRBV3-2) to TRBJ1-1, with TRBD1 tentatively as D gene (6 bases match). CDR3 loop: CASSQSYREEAFF. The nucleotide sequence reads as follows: TGTGCCAGCAGCCAGAGCTACAGGGAGGAAGCTTTCTTT.